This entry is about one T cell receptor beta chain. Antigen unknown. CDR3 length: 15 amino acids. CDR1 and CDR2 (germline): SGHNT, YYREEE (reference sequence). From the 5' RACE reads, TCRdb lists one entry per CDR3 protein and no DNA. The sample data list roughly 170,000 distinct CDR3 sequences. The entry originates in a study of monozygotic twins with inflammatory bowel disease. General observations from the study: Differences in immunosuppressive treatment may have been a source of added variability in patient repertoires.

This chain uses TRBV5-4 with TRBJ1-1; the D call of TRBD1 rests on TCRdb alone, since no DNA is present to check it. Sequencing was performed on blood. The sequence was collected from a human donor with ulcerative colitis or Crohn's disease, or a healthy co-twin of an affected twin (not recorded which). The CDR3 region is CASSHEGQGSRKAFF.